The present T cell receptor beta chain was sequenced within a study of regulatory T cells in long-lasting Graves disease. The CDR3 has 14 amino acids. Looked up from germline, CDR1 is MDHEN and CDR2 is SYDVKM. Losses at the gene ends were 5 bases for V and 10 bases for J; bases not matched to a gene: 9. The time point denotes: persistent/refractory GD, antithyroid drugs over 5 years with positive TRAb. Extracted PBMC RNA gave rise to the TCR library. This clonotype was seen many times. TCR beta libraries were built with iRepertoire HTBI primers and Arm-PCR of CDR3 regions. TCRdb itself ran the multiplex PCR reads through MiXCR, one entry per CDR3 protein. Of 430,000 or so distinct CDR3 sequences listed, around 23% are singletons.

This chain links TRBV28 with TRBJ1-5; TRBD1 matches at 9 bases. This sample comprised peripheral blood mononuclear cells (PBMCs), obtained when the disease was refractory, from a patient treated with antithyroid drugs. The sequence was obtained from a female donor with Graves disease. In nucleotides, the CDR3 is TGTGCCAGCAGTCCCCAACAGGGGGCCATACCCCAGCATTTT. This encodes CASSPQQGAIPQHF.